This TCR beta chain comes out of a study of blood T cell repertoires in COVID-19. Study information: The origin of the acute and convalescent COVID-19 samples was the United States, Italy and Spain.

Under the authors' procedure: The assay estimated nucleated cells by amplifying reference gene primers. Libraries were prepared by immunoSEQ multiplex PCR; TCRdb keeps only in-frame clonotypes and omits some of them. V and J calls plus clone size are reproduced from that table; the DNA served to infer D and trimming. Found here are 30,000 to 40,000 clones, 85% to 90% of them singletons; the top ten hold around 13%. Per germline, CDR1 SGHTA and CDR2 FQGNSA. CDR3 length: 14 amino acids. The germline V and J ends were trimmed by 6 bases and 0 bases, with 12 bases remaining between them. The source material was peripheral blood. This chain connects TRBV7-2 to TRBJ2-7; tentatively, D is TRBD2 (5 bases). The sequence was collected from a man between 65 and 79 years old with active COVID-19. CDR3 DNA sequence: TGTGCCAGCAGAGAGGGCCGGGGCTCCTACGAGCAGTACTTC. It is translated as CASREGRGSYEQYF.